Described below is a single T cell receptor (beta chain) sequence and its context. Its antigen is currently unknown. The PCR had 60 Vbeta and 13 Jbeta primers. TCRdb keeps only in-frame clones here, not all; method: immunoSEQ multiplex PCR. The sample has 150,000 to 200,000 clones; roughly 79% are singletons. This sample was taken from a study of cytomegalovirus exposure and HLA in healthy donors. Study-level findings and limits: A later analysis linked a missense variant in DCLRE1C to the trimming of TCR beta V and J genes. Researchers catalogued roughly 150 TCR beta chains as cytomegalovirus-associated.

This receptor was taken from a man aged 50 to 60 in good health and CMV-seropositive. Sequences were obtained from PBMCs.

CDR3 in amino acids: CSAGGGREQFF. The CDR3 DNA is TGCAGCGCCGGGGGTGGGCGCGAGCAGTTCTTC. The genes are TRBV29-1 and TRBJ2-1, with D possibly being TRBD2 (6 bases). CDR1 and CDR2 (germline): SQVTM, ANQGSEA. The CDR3 length is 11 residues. V was shortened by 7 bases and J by 10 bases, with 14 bases between the two germline ends.